This T cell receptor (beta chain) was retrieved from a study of T cells expressing NK-cell markers. CDR3 length: 16 amino acids. Per the germline V gene, CDR1 is LGHNA and CDR2 is YNFKEQ. TCRdb re-called the 5' RACE reads, yielding one record per CDR3 amino acid sequence without DNA. The sample spans 300,000 or so distinct CDR3 sequences; the ten largest clones claim roughly 4.2%. This clonotype originated in a woman between 18 and 69 years old in good health. Sequences were obtained from blood T cells: a sorted CD56 or NKG2C T cell subset, CD4+ or CD8+ T cells, or bulk PBMC T cells (not recorded which). This chain links TRBV4-2 with TRBJ1-2; TCRdb reports TRBD1, a call that lacks DNA to check it against. The CDR3 sequence is CASSQESMGARGGYTF.